Below are 6 T cell receptor beta chains sequenced from a single sample in a study of shared clonotypes between healthy human individuals. Libraries were prepared by immunoSEQ multiplex PCR; TCRdb keeps only in-frame clonotypes and omits some of them. The table lists approximately 2.5 million clones, around nine tenths of them singletons. The sequenced sample was naive CD4+ T cells sorted from blood. Subset noted: CD45RA+ positively selected. The receptor set was obtained from a man younger than 35 in good health.

The V and J genes are TRBV11-1 and TRBJ2-7; D is unresolved. Looked up from germline, CDR1 is SGHAT and CDR2 is FQDESV (reference sequence). V lost 5 bases and J 0 bases, leaving 5 bases between the germline ends. The CDR3 runs 12 residues. CDR3 DNA: TGTGCCAGCAGCGAGAGCTCCTACGAGCAGTACTTC. The encoded protein is CASSESSYEQYF.

This clone was seen only once. This chain uses TRBV2 with TRBJ2-7, with no clear D. CDR1 is SNHLY, CDR2 FYNNEI, per germline. The CDR3 extends over 11 amino acids. Deletions cut 5 bases from V and 3 bases from J, with 5 bases between. CDR3 region: CASSNNYEQYF. Here the CDR3 DNA reads TGTGCCAGCAGTAATAACTACGAGCAGTACTTC. Filled out from reference TRBV2 and TRBJ2-7, the complete variable domain reads EPEVTQTPSHQVTQMGQEVILRCVPISNHLYFYWYRQILGQKVEFLVSFYNNEISEKSEIFDDQFSVERPDGSNFTLKIRSTKLEDSAMYFCASSNNYEQYFGPGTRLTVT.

This clone was observed once. This chain uses TRBV7-2 with TRBJ1-1; TRBD1 matches at 8 bases. CDR1 is SGHTA and CDR2 is FQGNSA in the germline V gene. J lost 5 bases, V lost 5 bases, and 7 bases had no gene match. CDR3 size: 14 residues. This chain's CDR3 is CASSARTGLTEAFF. The CDR3 DNA sequence: TGTGCCAGCAGCGCCCGGACAGGGCTGACTGAAGCTTTCTTT.

This sequence joins TRBV19 and TRBJ1-6; D is undetermined. Germline-derived CDR1 and CDR2 are LNHDA and SQIVND (reference sequence). The CDR3 sequence is 15 residues long. Trimming left V 6 bases short and J 5 bases short, with 14 bases between. CDR3 residues: CASSTAQLDNSPLHF. The DNA for the CDR3 is TGTGCCAGTAGCACCGCACAGCTCGATAATTCACCCCTCCACTTT. The complete variable domain, with remaining parts taken from reference TRBV19 and TRBJ1-6, reads DGGITQSPKYLFRKEGQNVTLSCEQNLNHDAMYWYRQDPGQGLRLIYYSQIVNDFQKGDIAEGYSVSREKKESFPLTVTSAQKNPTAFYLCASSTAQLDNSPLHFGNGTRLTVT.

CDR3 in DNA: TGTGCCAGTAGTAGAGACAGGATTACGTCTGGGGGCTACACCTTC. It yields the protein CASSRDRITSGGYTF. This chain joins TRBV19 and TRBJ1-2; tentatively, D is TRBD1 (6 bases). CDR1 is LNHDA and CDR2 is SQIVND in the germline V gene (reference sequence). V was cut by 4 bases and J by 8 bases, with 20 bases left in between. This CDR3 contains 15 residues.

V is TRBV4-1 and J is TRBJ2-3; maybe TRBD2 (5 bases). CDR3 length: 14 residues. From germline, CDR1 is MGHRA and CDR2 YSYEKL. V was clipped by 4 bases and J by 4 bases, with 12 bases between them. DNA of the CDR3: TGCGCCAGCAGCCTTAGCGCACCCCCAGATACGCAGTATTTT. Amino acid sequence: CASSLSAPPDTQYF.